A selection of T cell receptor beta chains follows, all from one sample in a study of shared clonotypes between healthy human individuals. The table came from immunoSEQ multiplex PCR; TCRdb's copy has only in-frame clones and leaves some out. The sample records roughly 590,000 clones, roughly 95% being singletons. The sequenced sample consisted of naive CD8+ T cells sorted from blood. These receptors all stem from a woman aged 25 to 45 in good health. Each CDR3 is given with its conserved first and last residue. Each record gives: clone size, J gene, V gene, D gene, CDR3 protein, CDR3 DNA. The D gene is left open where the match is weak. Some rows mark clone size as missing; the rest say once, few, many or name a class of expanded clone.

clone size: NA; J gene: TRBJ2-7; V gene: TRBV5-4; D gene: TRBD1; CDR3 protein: CASSPGTASYEQYF; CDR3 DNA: TGTGCCAGCAGCCCCGGGACAGCATCTTACGAGCAGTACTTC
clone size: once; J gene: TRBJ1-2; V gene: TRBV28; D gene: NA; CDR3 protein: CASSLQPSYGYTF; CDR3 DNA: TGTGCCAGCAGTTTACAGCCCAGCTATGGCTACACCTTC
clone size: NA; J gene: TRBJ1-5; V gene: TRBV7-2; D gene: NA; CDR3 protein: CASSLDRFNQPQHF; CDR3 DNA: TGTGCCAGCAGTTTAGACAGGTTCAATCAGCCCCAGCATTTT
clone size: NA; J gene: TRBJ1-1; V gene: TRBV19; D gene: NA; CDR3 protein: CASQEGWSPEAFF; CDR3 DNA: TGTGCCAGTCAAGAGGGGTGGTCGCCTGAAGCTTTCTTT
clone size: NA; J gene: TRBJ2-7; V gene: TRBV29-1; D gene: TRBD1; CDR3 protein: CSGGTGVSEQYF; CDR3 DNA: TGCAGCGGAGGGACAGGGGTATCTGAGCAGTACTTC
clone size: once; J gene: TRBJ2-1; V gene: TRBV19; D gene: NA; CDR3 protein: CASSPAYSSYNEQFF; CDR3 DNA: TGTGCCAGTAGTCCGGCGTACAGCTCCTACAATGAGCAGTTCTTC
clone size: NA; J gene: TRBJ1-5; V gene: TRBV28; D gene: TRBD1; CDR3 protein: CASSPRQGLQPQHF; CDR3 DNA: TGTGCCAGCAGTCCGAGACAGGGTCTTCAGCCCCAGCATTTT
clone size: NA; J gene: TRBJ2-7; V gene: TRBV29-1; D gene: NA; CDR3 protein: CSVGGEMGTYEQYF; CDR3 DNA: TGCAGCGTTGGCGGGGAGATGGGGACCTACGAGCAGTACTTC
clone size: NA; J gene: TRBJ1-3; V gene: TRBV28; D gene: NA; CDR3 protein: CASSPSDWTAGNTIYF; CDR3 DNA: TGTGCCAGCAGTCCGTCCGACTGGACAGCTGGAAACACCATATATTTT
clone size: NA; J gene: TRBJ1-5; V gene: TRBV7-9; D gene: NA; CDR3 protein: CASSLGYGSNQPQHF; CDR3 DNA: TGTGCCAGCAGCTTAGGATATGGTAGCAATCAGCCCCAGCATTTT
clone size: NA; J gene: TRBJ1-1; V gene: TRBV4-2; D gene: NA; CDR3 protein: CASSQGTFEAFF; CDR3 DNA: TGTGCCAGCAGCCAAGGGACGTTTGAAGCTTTCTTT
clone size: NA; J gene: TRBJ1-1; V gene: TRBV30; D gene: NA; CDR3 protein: CAWSVGPNTEAFF; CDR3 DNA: TGTGCCTGGAGTGTCGGTCCGAACACTGAAGCTTTCTTT
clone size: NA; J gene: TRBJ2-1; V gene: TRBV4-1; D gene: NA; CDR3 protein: CASSQRAQRDNEQFF; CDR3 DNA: TGCGCCAGCAGCCAGAGAGCCCAACGTGACAATGAGCAGTTCTTC
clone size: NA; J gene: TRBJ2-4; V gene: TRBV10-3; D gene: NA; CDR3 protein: CAISSGPKEAKNIQYF; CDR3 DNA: TGTGCCATCAGTTCCGGGCCTAAAGAGGCCAAAAACATTCAGTACTTC
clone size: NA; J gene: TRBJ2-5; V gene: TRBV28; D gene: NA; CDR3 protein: CASSPTSEETQYF; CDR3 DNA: TGTGCCAGCAGCCCTACCTCTGAAGAGACCCAGTACTTC
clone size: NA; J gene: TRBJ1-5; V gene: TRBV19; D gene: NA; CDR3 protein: CASSIFRVYQPQHF; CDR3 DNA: TGTGCCAGTAGTATTTTCAGGGTTTATCAGCCCCAGCATTTT
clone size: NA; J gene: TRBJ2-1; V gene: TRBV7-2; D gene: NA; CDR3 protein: CASSLDAAEQFF; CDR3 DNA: TGTGCCAGCAGCTTAGATGCGGCGGAGCAGTTCTTC
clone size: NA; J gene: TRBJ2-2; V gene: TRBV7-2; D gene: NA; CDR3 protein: CASSLRDLNTGELFF; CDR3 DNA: TGTGCCAGCAGCCTCCGGGACTTGAACACCGGGGAGCTGTTTTTT
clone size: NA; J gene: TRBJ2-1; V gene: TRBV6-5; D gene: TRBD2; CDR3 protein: CASSYLAGGLVEQFF; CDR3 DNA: TGTGCCAGCAGTTACTTAGCGGGTGGCCTCGTTGAGCAGTTCTTC
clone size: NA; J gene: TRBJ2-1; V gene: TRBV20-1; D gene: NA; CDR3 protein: CSARDFHEQFF; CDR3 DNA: TGCAGTGCTAGAGATTTCCATGAGCAGTTCTTC
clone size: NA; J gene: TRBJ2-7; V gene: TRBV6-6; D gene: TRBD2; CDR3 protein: CASSLVPGGYEQYF; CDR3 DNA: TGTGCCAGCAGTTTGGTTCCGGGAGGGTACGAGCAGTACTTC
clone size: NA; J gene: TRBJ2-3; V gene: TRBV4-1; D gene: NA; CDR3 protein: CASSRLEGTDTQYF; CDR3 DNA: TGCGCCAGCAGCCGGCTGGAGGGGACAGATACGCAGTATTTT
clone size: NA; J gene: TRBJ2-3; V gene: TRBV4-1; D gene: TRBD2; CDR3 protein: CASSQLAGGGTDTQYF; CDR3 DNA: TGCGCCAGCAGCCAACTAGCGGGAGGTGGGACAGATACGCAGTATTTT
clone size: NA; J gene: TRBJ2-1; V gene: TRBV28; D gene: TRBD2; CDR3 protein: CATTNPQTSGMNEQFF; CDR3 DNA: TGTGCCACCACAAATCCTCAGACTAGCGGGATGAATGAGCAGTTCTTC
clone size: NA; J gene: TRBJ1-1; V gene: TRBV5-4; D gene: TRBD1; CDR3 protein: CASSLQGTEAFF; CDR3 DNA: TGTGCCAGCAGCTTACAGGGGACTGAAGCTTTCTTT
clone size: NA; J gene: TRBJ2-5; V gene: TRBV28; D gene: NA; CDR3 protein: CASSFEIRQTGDQETQYF; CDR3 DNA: TGTGCCAGCAGTTTCGAGATACGCCAAACGGGCGATCAAGAGACCCAGTACTTC
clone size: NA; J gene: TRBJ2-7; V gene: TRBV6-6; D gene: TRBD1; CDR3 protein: CASSNYPGQGDEQYF; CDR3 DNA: TGTGCCAGCAGTAATTATCCGGGACAGGGCGACGAGCAGTACTTC
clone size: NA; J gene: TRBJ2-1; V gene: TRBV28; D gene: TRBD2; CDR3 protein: CASSFGREGLGSYNEQFF; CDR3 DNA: TGTGCCAGCAGTTTTGGGCGGGAGGGCCTAGGGTCCTACAATGAGCAGTTCTTC
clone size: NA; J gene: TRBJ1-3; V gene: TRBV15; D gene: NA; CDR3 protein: CATSRDRMGVLGAAGNTIYF; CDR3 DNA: TGTGCCACCAGCAGAGATCGTATGGGAGTTCTTGGAGCAGCTGGAAACACCATATATTTT
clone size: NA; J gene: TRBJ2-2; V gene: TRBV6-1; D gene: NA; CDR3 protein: CASWGLHATGELFF; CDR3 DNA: TGTGCCAGCTGGGGCTTACATGCCACCGGGGAGCTGTTTTTT
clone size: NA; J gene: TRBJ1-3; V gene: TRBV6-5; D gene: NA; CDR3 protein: CASSWVQGNTIYF; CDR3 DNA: TGTGCCAGCAGTTGGGTACAGGGAAACACCATATATTTT
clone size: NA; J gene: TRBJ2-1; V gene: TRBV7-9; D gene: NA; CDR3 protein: CASGGTGKFNEQFF; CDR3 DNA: TGTGCCAGCGGCGGAACAGGGAAGTTCAATGAGCAGTTCTTC
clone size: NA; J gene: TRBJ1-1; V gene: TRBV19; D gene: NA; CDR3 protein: CASSIDQNTEAFF; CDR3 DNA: TGTGCCAGTAGTATAGATCAAAACACTGAAGCTTTCTTT